This entry is about one T cell receptor (beta chain). In its sample, this clonotype was seen many times. Which antigen it targets is not known. The input lacks base qualities; no much larger clone sits a single base away. Stable Graves' hyperthyroidism was defined as the absence of progression to ophthalmopathy over 18 months of follow-up. Hyperthyroidism patients were newly diagnosed, with disease duration under 2 months, and aged 18 to 65 years. Exclusion was applied to patients with uncontrolled infections, other autoimmune diseases, pregnancy or lactation. Diagnoses were based on clinical symptoms, serum thyroxine and TRAb, thyroid ultrasound and orbital computed tomography. PBMCs were isolated from about 9.1 ml of fresh peripheral blood by Ficoll-Paque density gradient centrifugation. Total RNA was extracted using Trizol reagent, and RNA quality was assessed on an Agilent 2100 Bioanalyzer. These data are taken from a study of T cells in Graves' hyperthyroidism and ophthalmopathy (dated by TCRdb to 2018 to 2020). Some background on the complete study: Peripheral blood was collected at initial diagnosis, before any treatment. A discovery cohort of about a hundred patients, approximately 45 with Graves' ophthalmopathy and 57 with stable Graves' hyperthyroidism, was used to find distinguishing TCR V-J signatures. An independent validation cohort of around 19 hyperthyroidism patients and about 16 patients who later progressed to ophthalmopathy tested prospective prediction of ophthalmopathy. The approximately 100 discovery patients were divided at random into training and test sets in a 7:3 ratio. Thyroid tissue and blood T-cell repertoires from six Graves' hyperthyroidism patients were also compared in the study. Once sampling was done, hyperthyroidism patients were given methimazole at a starting dose of 30 mg daily, whereas ophthalmopathy patients were given high-dose intravenous methylprednisolone. The paper reports TCR Vbeta CDR3 sequencing of some 140 peripheral blood samples: some 41 ophthalmopathy, around 80 hyperthyroidism and around 17 progressor patients.

What the research found in general, with its limitations: No statistical method was used to fix the sample size in advance, and group allocation was not hidden from the investigators. During validation, the model predicted progression to ophthalmopathy a median of roughly 7.1 months ahead of onset, with roughly 65% sensitivity and 72% to 85% specificity. Ophthalmopathy was separated from stable hyperthyroidism by a 13 V-J signature model, with just over 85% sensitivity and about 81% specificity obtained in cross-validation and 80%/75% obtained in testing. Blood samples also contained most of the expanded thyroid clonotypes (frequency above 0.001), which suggests that blood repertoires may reflect thyroid immune responses.

There are 16 amino acids in the CDR3, from cysteine to phenylalanine inclusive. Just the 48-base CDR3 DNA is kept, in frame starting at base 1. For CDR1 and CDR2, the germline V gene (reference sequence) lists DFQATT and SNEGSKA. V lost 0 bases and J lost 5 bases, and the count of bases not matched to a germline gene is 5. The TCR beta CDR3 regions were amplified from RNA transcripts. For the first round of RT-PCR on the TCR CDR3, the HTBI primer set was used together with the Qiagen OneStep RT-PCR kit. A second multiplex PCR round built the libraries, followed by size selection and purification. Libraries were sequenced paired-end with 100 bp reads on an Illumina HiSeq2000. From the authors' description of their analysis: SOAPnuke was used to process the raw data, throwing out any read that contained adapters or uncalled bases, had a mean Phred below 15, or lacked an exact constant-primer or identifier match. COPE v1.2.5 was used to merge the high-quality paired reads, and each unique nucleotide sequence was defined as a clonotype. Clonotypes were aligned to IMGT TRBV, TRBD and TRBJ reference segments using MiTCR v1.1. The analysis was restricted to V-J combinations with a frequency above 0.0001, which together covered 98% to 99.2% of the repertoires. The TCS score was defined as the ratio of F50 (clonal expansion) to E x V (chaos), calculated using BLOSUM62-based TCRdist between CDR3 peptides within each V-J. Welch's t-statistics and random forest reduced roughly 500 V-J features to 13, which were used in a naive Bayes classifier (R e1071). The raw public data were reprocessed by TCRdb itself: fastp quality trimming at Q25, MiXCR clonotype calling, in-frame beta chains only. One record per CDR3 amino acid sequence lists the most common genes and DNA. For this entry, the V and J calls and clone size follow TCRdb and not the study's own pipeline. This sample is represented by about 420,000 distinct CDR3 sequences; roughly 13% of them were singletons. Jointly, the top ten make up 5.3% of the sample.

The TCR originated in a woman under 30 with Graves' hyperthyroidism. This chain is built from TRBV20-1 and TRBJ2-1, with 12 junctional bases fitting TRBD2. The sequenced material came from blood. The CDR3 is CSARDWGLAGHNEQFF. In nucleotides, the sequence is TGCAGTGCTAGAGATTGGGGACTAGCGGGCCACAATGAGCAGTTCTTC.